These 11 T cell receptor beta chains share one sample of origin, sequenced in a study of T-cell reconstitution after alpha-beta-depleted transplantation in children. Unique molecular identifiers featured in how the TCRbeta library was prepared. TCRdb re-called the PCR reads through MiXCR, storing one row per CDR3 protein. The sample has some 150,000 distinct CDR3 sequences; more than 8% are singletons. The input for sequencing was PBMCs, mostly from graft donor cells, taken 180 days after TCRalphabeta/CD19-depleted stem cell transplant. The receptor set was obtained from a female patient aged 2-10 years who had a stem cell transplant for congenital amegakaryocytic thrombocytopenia, so the T cells may come from the graft donor.

This clonotype was recorded at least ten times. This chain uses TRBV7-2 with TRBJ2-3, with D tentatively TRBD1 or TRBD2 (6 bases each). The CDR3 has 15 residues. Trimming shortened V by 5 bases and J by 5 bases, and 17 bases separated the two germline ends. From germline, CDR1 is SGHTA and CDR2 FQGNSA. The CDR3 sequence: CASSKVGGLQDTQYF. CDR3 coding DNA: TGTGCCAGCAGCAAAGTAGGGGGACTCCAAGATACGCAGTATTTT. The full variable domain, with the rest looked up from reference TRBV7-2 and TRBJ2-3, is GAGVSQSPSNKVTEKGKDVELRCDPISGHTALYWYRQSLGQGLEFLIYFQGNSAPDKSGLPSDRFSAERTGGSVSTLTIQRTQQEDSAVYLCASSKVGGLQDTQYFGPGTRLTVL.

The chain carries TRBV7-2 and TRBJ2-7; 10 nucleotides align to TRBD2. The CDR3 consists of 16 residues. Germline loops: CDR1 SGHTA, CDR2 FQGNSA. V shed 5 bases and J 2 bases; nucleotides not matched to a gene: 9. The CDR3 is CASSLRGLAVPYEQYF. CDR3 DNA: TGTGCCAGCAGCCTCCGAGGACTAGCGGTACCCTACGAGCAGTACTTC.

This clonotype was detected a few times. V gene TRBV19 combines with J gene TRBJ1-5, with D hard to call. Trimming took 3 bases from V and 5 from J, leaving 14 bases between them. Germline assignment: CDR1 LNHDA and CDR2 SQIVND (reference sequence). This CDR3 has 15 residues. Here the CDR3 reads CASSMMTVNYQPQHF. The CDR3 coding sequence is TGTGCCAGTAGTATGATGACTGTCAACTATCAGCCCCAGCATTTT.

This clonotype has only a few counts. This chain links TRBV5-4 with TRBJ1-4, with D unclear. V shed 3 bases and J shed 4 bases, with 10 bases lying between them. Germline V CDR1 and CDR2: SGHNT, YYREEE (reference sequence). The CDR3 spans 14 residues. The CDR3 DNA reads TGTGCCAGCAGCTCTGGACGGCTTAATGAAAAACTGTTTTTT. Its protein is CASSSGRLNEKLFF. Full variable domain (remainder filled in from reference TRBV5-4 and TRBJ1-4): ETGVTQSPTHLIKTRGQQVTLRCSSQSGHNTVSWYQQALGQGPQFIFQYYREEENGRGNFPPRFSGLQFPNYSSELNVNALELDDSALYLCASSSGRLNEKLFFGSGTQLSVL.

The chain combines TRBV12-3 or TRBV12-4 with TRBJ1-3; D is possibly TRBD1 (5 bases). CDR3 length: 14 amino acids. V lost 2 bases and J 5 bases, leaving 10 bases between the germline ends. The CDR3 region has the DNA TGTGCCAGCAGTTTATTGGGGGGAAGAAACACCATATATTTT. It encodes CASSLLGGRNTIYF.

This clonotype was detected many times. CDR3 region: CSVGQQETQYF. The CDR3 DNA reads as TGCAGCGTTGGACAGCAAGAGACCCAGTACTTC. The gene calls are TRBV29-1 and TRBJ2-5; maybe TRBD1 (5 bases). The germline CDR1 and CDR2 sequences are SQVTM and ANQGSEA. The ends were cut back, 4 bases at V and 2 bases at J, with 5 bases in the middle. CDR3 size: 11 residues. Drawing the rest from reference TRBV29-1 and TRBJ2-5, the complete variable domain is SAVISQKPSRDICQRGTSLTIQCQVDSQVTMMFWYRQQPGQSLTLIATANQGSEATYESGFVIDKFPISRPNLTFSTLTVSNMSPEDSSIYLCSVGQQETQYFGPGTRLLVL.

Notes on this clonotype: Being one base from a much bigger clone, this may be a read error. The chain employs TRBV25-1 and TRBJ2-1; weak D call: TRBD1 (5 bases). V lost 7 bases to trimming and J lost 8 bases, with 9 bases between them. This CDR3 is built from 11 residues. The V gene's germline CDR1 is MGHDK and CDR2 SYGVNS. DNA for the CDR3: TGTGCCAGCATTGGGGCCCATGAGCAGTTCTTC. Residues: CASIGAHEQFF.

In its sample, this clonotype was seen a few times. The chain employs TRBV4-1 and TRBJ2-7; D unresolved. The V gene's germline CDR1 is MGHRA and CDR2 YSYEKL. With 1 base removed from V and 2 bases from J, the gap between germline ends came to 12 bases. CDR3 size: 15 residues. In nucleotides, the CDR3 is TGCGCCAGCAGCCAAGTTGTGGCCCTCGCCTACGAGCAGTACTTC. Amino acid sequence: CASSQVVALAYEQYF.

This clonotype has just a few counts. The chain uses TRBV5-1 and TRBJ2-1; the D is unclear. The germline CDR1 and CDR2 sequences are SGHRS and YFSETQ. V was shortened by 4 bases and J by 5 bases, with 10 bases between the two germline ends. The CDR3 length is 13 residues. Written as DNA, the CDR3 is TGCGCCAGCAGCACTGCACCGGACAATGAGCAGTTCTTC. The encoded protein is CASSTAPDNEQFF.

This clonotype was detected many times. The chain recombines TRBV28 with TRBJ2-7; TRBD2 agrees at 9 bases. The CDR3 contains 20 residues. V lost 6 bases, J lost 4 bases, and 25 bases stayed unmatched. In germline, CDR1 is MDHEN, CDR2 SYDVKM. CDR3 sequence: CASRRTGKVGGLANRYEQYF. The CDR3 DNA reads as TGTGCCAGCAGACGAACCGGCAAGGTGGGTGGACTAGCGAACAGATACGAGCAGTACTTC.

This clonotype was detected many times. This chain uses TRBV20-1 with TRBJ2-7; D uncertain. The germline V and J ends were trimmed by 2 bases and 0 bases, with 8 bases remaining between them. The germline V gene has CDR1 DFQATT and CDR2 SNEGSKA (reference sequence). The CDR3 runs to 13 residues. DNA for the CDR3: TGCAGTGCTAGATCAACCCTCTCCTACGAGCAGTACTTC. As protein: CSARSTLSYEQYF.